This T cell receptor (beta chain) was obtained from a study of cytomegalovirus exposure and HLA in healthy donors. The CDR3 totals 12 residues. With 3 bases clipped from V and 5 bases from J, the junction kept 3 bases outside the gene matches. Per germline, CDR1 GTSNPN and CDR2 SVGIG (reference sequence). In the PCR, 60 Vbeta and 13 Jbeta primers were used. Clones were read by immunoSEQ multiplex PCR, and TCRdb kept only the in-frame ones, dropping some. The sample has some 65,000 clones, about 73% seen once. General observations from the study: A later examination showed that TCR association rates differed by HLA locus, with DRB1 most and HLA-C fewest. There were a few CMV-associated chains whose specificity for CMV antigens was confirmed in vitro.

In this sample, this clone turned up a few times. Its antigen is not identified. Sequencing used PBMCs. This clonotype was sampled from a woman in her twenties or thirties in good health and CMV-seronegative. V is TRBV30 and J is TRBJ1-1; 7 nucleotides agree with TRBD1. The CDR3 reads CAWRRDSTEAFF. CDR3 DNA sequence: TGTGCCTGGAGGAGGGACAGTACTGAAGCTTTCTTT. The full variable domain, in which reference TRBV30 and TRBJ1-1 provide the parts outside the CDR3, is SQTIHQWPATLVQPVGSPLSLECTVEGTSNPNLYWYRQAAGRGLQLLFYSVGIGQISSEVPQNLSASRPQDRQFILSSKKLLLSDSGFYLCAWRRDSTEAFFGQGTRLTVV.